Listed here are 14 T cell receptor beta chains from one sample, sequenced in a study of blood T cell repertoires in COVID-19. Measured with immunoSEQ multiplex PCR; TCRdb has only the in-frame clones, and not every one. The sample consists of about 280,000 clones, around nine tenths of them appearing once. The sequencing sample was made of PBMCs or T cells enriched from blood (not recorded which). The receptors shown here come from a woman aged 35 to 49 who had recovered from COVID-19.

The V call is TRBV12-5, the J call TRBJ2-1, with TRBD2 identical over 14 bases. Germline V lookup: CDR1 LGHNT, CDR2 FRNRAP. J gave up 3 bases and V 0 bases, and 4 bases lay outside the gene matches. This CDR3 is built from 18 residues. The CDR3 DNA reads TGTGCTAGTGGTTTGGTACTGGGACTAGCGGGGGACTACAATGAGCAGTTCTTC. Translated: CASGLVLGLAGDYNEQFF.

This clone was counted once. The chain recombines TRBV3-1 (or the pseudogene TRBV3-2) with TRBJ2-1, with 12 bases aligning to TRBD2. Germline V gene sequence: CDR1 LGHDT, CDR2 YNNKEL (reference sequence). The CDR3 length is 15 residues. Losses at the gene ends were 4 bases for V and 9 bases for J; bases not matched to a gene: 7. The CDR3 bases are TGTGCCAGCAGCCGCCTAGCGGGAGGGCCGAGTGAGCAGTTCTTC. It yields the protein CASSRLAGGPSEQFF.

This chain uses TRBV28 with TRBJ2-4; unclear D gene. The germline V and J ends were trimmed by 3 bases and 8 bases, with 11 bases remaining between them. Germline V gene lookup returns CDR1 MDHEN and CDR2 SYDVKM. The CDR3 runs to 13 residues. CDR3 loop: CASSFWSLDIQYF. As DNA, the CDR3 is TGTGCCAGCAGTTTTTGGAGTTTGGACATTCAGTACTTC. Combining the CDR3 with reference TRBV28 and TRBJ2-4 gives the whole variable domain DVKVTQSSRYLVKRTGEKVFLECVQDMDHENMFWYRQDPGLGLRLIYFSYDVKMKEKGDIPEGYSVSREKKERFSLILESASTNQTSMYLCASSFWSLDIQYFGAGTRLSVL.

This rearrangement joins TRBV28 to TRBJ2-7; 10 bases are a match to TRBD1. Germline V gene sequence: CDR1 MDHEN, CDR2 SYDVKM. The CDR3 sequence is 16 residues long. The ends lost 6 bases at V and 2 bases at J; junction bases unmatched: 10. The CDR3 nucleotides are TGTGCCAGCAGCTACACTAAGGGACAGGGGACCTACGAGCAGTACTTC. As protein: CASSYTKGQGTYEQYF.

This chain's CDR3 is CASSLYGGNEQFF. The DNA of the CDR3 is TGTGCCAGCAGCTTATATGGCGGGAACGAGCAGTTCTTC. This chain links TRBV7-3 with TRBJ2-1, with a weak D call TRBD2 (6 bases). The CDR3 runs 13 residues. V was shortened by 2 bases and J by 10 bases, with 12 bases between the two germline ends. Germline CDR1 SGHTA, CDR2 FQGTGA.

This clone has just a few counts. This chain connects TRBV7-9 to TRBJ2-5, with 10 bases matching TRBD1. CDR1 and CDR2 from the germline V gene are SEHNR and FQNEAQ (reference sequence). The V segment lost 5 bases and the J segment 5 bases; nucleotides outside the gene matches: 8. The CDR3 contains 15 residues. The CDR3: CASSPGQGVVETQYF. The CDR3 region has the DNA TGTGCCAGCAGCCCAGGACAGGGGGTTGTGGAGACCCAGTACTTC.

The V gene is TRBV27, the J gene TRBJ1-2; D may be TRBD1 (6 bases). Looked up from germline, CDR1 is MNHEY and CDR2 is SMNVEV (reference sequence). Trimming took off 5 bases at V and 7 bases at J, with 20 bases between the two ends. The CDR3 loop spans 15 amino acids. CDR3 sequence: CASSPQIQGMAGYTF. Here the CDR3 DNA reads TGTGCCAGCAGTCCCCAAATACAGGGAATGGCTGGCTACACCTTC.

V and J are TRBV3-1 (or the pseudogene TRBV3-2) and TRBJ2-7; D is perhaps TRBD1 (6 bases). Trimming took 0 bases from V and 2 from J, leaving 11 bases between them. There are 15 residues in the CDR3. Germline lookup yields CDR1 LGHDT and CDR2 YNNKEL (reference sequence). The CDR3 coding sequence is TGTGCCAGCAGCCAAGATGGCAGGGGTACCTACGAGCAGTACTTC. This translates into CASSQDGRGTYEQYF.

This clone showed up just a few times. The genes are TRBV2 and TRBJ1-6, with 8 bases aligning to TRBD1. The germline gives CDR1 SNHLY, CDR2 FYNNEI. The CDR3 has 14 residues. V shed 3 bases and J 10 bases; nucleotides not matched to a gene: 5. In nucleotides, the CDR3 is TGTGCCAGCAGTGAGAGGCAGGGGGCCTCACCCCTCCACTTT. Translating it yields CASSERQGASPLHF.

The chain employs TRBV14 and TRBJ2-1, with 9 bases fitting TRBD2. The CDR3 sequence is 16 residues long. J was trimmed by 8 bases and V by 1 base; bases with no gene match: 9. The germline CDR1 and CDR2 sequences are SGHDN and FVKESK. CDR3 protein: CASSQGGRASVYEQFF. The CDR3 DNA follows: TGTGCCAGCAGCCAAGGCGGGAGGGCCTCCGTGTATGAGCAGTTCTTC.

This clone was picked up many times. CDR3 amino acids: CASSRFEDTQYF. The CDR3 DNA reads as TGTGCCAGCAGTCGGTTTGAAGATACGCAGTATTTT. This chain uses TRBV2 with TRBJ2-3; D gene unclear. There are 12 residues in the CDR3. CDR1 and CDR2 (germline): SNHLY, FYNNEI. V was trimmed by 5 bases and J by 5 bases, leaving 8 bases between them.

This sequence joins TRBV6-5 and TRBJ2-7; D may be TRBD1 (5 bases). The CDR3 runs to 14 residues. Germline V gene sequence: CDR1 MNHEY, CDR2 SVGAGI. Trimming left V 7 bases short and J 2 bases short, with 15 bases between. The CDR3 reads CASKLPGRAYEQYF. CDR3 nucleotide sequence: TGTGCCAGCAAACTCCCTGGCAGGGCCTACGAGCAGTACTTC.

The chain couples TRBV15 to TRBJ2-1, with 9 bases fitting TRBD2. The CDR3 sequence is 17 residues long. V was pared by 1 base and J by 4 bases, with 8 bases of the junction left unmatched. The germline V gene encodes CDR1 LNHNV and CDR2 YYDKDF (reference sequence). The CDR3 loop reads CATSRVETSGLYNEQFF. CDR3 DNA sequence: TGTGCCACCAGCAGAGTGGAGACTAGCGGCCTTTACAATGAGCAGTTCTTC.

The rearrangement links TRBV2 to TRBJ2-1, with TRBD2 identical over 15 bases. Germline-derived CDR1 and CDR2 are SNHLY and FYNNEI. V lost 4 bases, J lost 2 bases, and 6 bases stayed unmatched. The CDR3 contains 18 residues. The CDR3 protein is CASSAGLAGGGAYNEQFF. CDR3 in DNA: TGTGCCAGCAGTGCGGGACTAGCGGGAGGTGGGGCCTACAATGAGCAGTTCTTC. Full variable domain (missing parts from reference TRBV2 and TRBJ2-1): EPEVTQTPSHQVTQMGQEVILRCVPISNHLYFYWYRQILGQKVEFLVSFYNNEISEKSEIFDDQFSVERPDGSNFTLKIRSTKLEDSAMYFCASSAGLAGGGAYNEQFFGPGTRLTVL.